This T cell receptor beta chain was sequenced for a study of cytomegalovirus exposure and HLA in healthy donors. Study overall: The study placed 70% to 90% of its approximately 360 genotyped donors in the Caucasian-associated ancestry cluster.

The PCR had 60 Vbeta and 13 Jbeta primers. Assay: immunoSEQ multiplex PCR; the TCRdb copy retains only in-frame clones and omits some. The sample gives under 170,000 clones, about four fifths of which show up once; under 4% is in the top ten. CDR3 size: 16 residues. V was shortened by 3 bases and J by 7 bases, with 19 bases between the two germline ends. CDR1 is SGHDN, CDR2 FVKESK, per germline. Unrecorded immune exposure was likely among donors, who were nominally healthy when sampled. General study results and limits: The study reported that TCR beta sequences accurately predicted HLA-A and HLA-B alleles in most subjects. Researchers reported in a later analysis that a missense DCLRE1C variant was tied to TCR beta V- and J-gene trimming.

On this clone: Antigen: not known.

The chain is built from TRBV14 and TRBJ2-1, with D hard to call. The specimen was PBMCs. This receptor was obtained from a human donor in good health. The CDR3 bases are TGTGCCAGCAGCCAGCAACCTGTGGGCCAGGTTAATGAGCAGTTCTTC. Protein sequence: CASSQQPVGQVNEQFF.